What follows are 23 T cell receptor beta chains derived from one specimen sequenced in a study of tumor-infiltrating lymphocytes in primary liver carcinoma. Investigators took RNA and DNA out together from about 19-30 mg of unsorted bulk tissue. The researchers produced TCR beta cDNA from around 0.5 ug total RNA with a constant-region primer. Slightly modified ARM-PCR, run as three nested multiplex PCR rounds, produced the TCR beta libraries. Primers for the first two PCR rounds were TRBV1-TRBV30 forward primers and a C-beta reverse primer (approximately 10 cycles per round). Each CDR3 protein is one row after TCRdb ran MiXCR on the multiplex PCR reads. This table holds under 130,000 distinct CDR3 sequences, roughly 80% found once. Sequenced: liver tumor tissue from sampling region 3. Subset meaning: tumor region T3, left-lateral pole. Receptors originate from a man in his forties or fifties with primary liver carcinoma and hepatitis B virus infection.

This clonotype was observed once. No conserved phenylalanine or tryptophan is present at the end of the CDR3, so a read error is the likely explanation. This chain uses TRBV6-1 with TRBJ1-1; no reliable D call. The germline V and J ends were trimmed by 6 bases and 0 bases, with 14 bases remaining between them. Germline V gene data show CDR1 as MNHNS and CDR2 as SASEGT. The CDR3 is 15 residues long. CDR3 loop: CASRRDNGMNTEAFI. In DNA form, the CDR3 reads TGTGCCAGCAGACGTGACAACGGAATGAACACTGAAGCTTTCATT.

Points on this clonotype: The junction shows a germline mismatch at one end, possibly a read error. V usage is TRBV11-3 and J usage is TRBJ1-1; no clear D gene. The germline V gene encodes CDR1 SGHNT and CDR2 YENEEA. The CDR3 totals 13 residues. The CDR3 reads CASRLEVGTGAFF. In DNA, the CDR3 is TGTGCCAGCAGATTAGAAGTGGGCACTGGAGCTTTCTTT.

About this clonotype itself: The conserved phenylalanine or tryptophan is not found at the CDR3 terminus, so this likely reflects a read error. No DNA is shown, since the ends of the CDR3 on it are uncertain; the CDR3 is the one TCRdb lists. The V call is TRBV4-3, the J call TRBJ2-1; TRBD2 was called by the table and not checked on the DNA. The CDR3 has 16 residues if both end residues are counted. Germline V CDR1 and CDR2: LGHNA, YSLEER. The CDR3 reads CASSQFPLPADNEQSC.

As regards this clonotype: The junction and the germline gene differ at one end; a read error may be behind it. The V call is TRBV6-5, the J call TRBJ2-1, with 10 bases identical to TRBD2. Germline V gene data show CDR1 as MNHEY and CDR2 as SVGAGI. The CDR3 runs 17 residues. The CDR3 spells CVSSYSLAGESYNEQFF. CDR3 nucleotides: TGTGTCAGCAGTTACTCTCTAGCGGGAGAGAGCTACAATGAGCAGTTTTTC.

This clonotype was found once. Compared with germline, one end of the junction differs, possibly owing to a read error. The chain employs TRBV29-1 and TRBJ1-1; the D gene is possibly TRBD1 (6 bases). This CDR3 has 15 amino acids. Germline values: CDR1 SQVTM, CDR2 ANQGSEA. The CDR3 reads CSVAGGWGMNTETIF. The CDR3 nucleotides are TGCAGCGTTGCCGGGGGCTGGGGCATGAACACTGAAACTATCTTT.

With respect to this clonotype: At one boundary the junction diverges from the germline segment, which might be a read error. This chain connects TRBV29-1 to TRBJ2-2, with 10 nucleotides matching TRBD2. This CDR3 region has 15 residues. Germline V gene sequence: CDR1 SQVTM, CDR2 ANQGSEA. The CDR3 here is CSVGTSAANSGELFF. The CDR3 DNA sequence: TGTAGCGTTGGGACTAGCGCGGCGAACAGCGGGGAGTTGTTTTTT.

For the CDR3, the DNA is TGTGCCAGCAGTTACCCAGATCTCGGACAGCGCACAGATACGCAGTATTTT. Translation: CASSYPDLGQRTDTQYF. The chain links TRBV6-2 or TRBV6-3 to TRBJ2-3; D is possibly TRBD1 (6 bases). This CDR3 region has 17 residues. Germline V gene lookup returns CDR1 MNHEY and CDR2 SVGEGT. Trimming took off 2 bases at V and 1 base at J, with 16 bases between the two ends.

The chain is built from TRBV11-2 and TRBJ1-2; D gene uncertain. Per germline, CDR1 SGHAT and CDR2 FQNNGV. The CDR3 extends over 13 amino acids. The CDR3 DNA reads as TGTATCAGCAGCTTATTTGGTTTCCATGGCTACACCTTC. Protein: CISSLFGFHGYTF.

A remark on this clonotype: As the CDR3 is not closed by the conserved phenylalanine or tryptophan, this likely results from a read error. The rearrangement links TRBV6-5 to TRBJ2-5; 11 nucleotides match TRBD2. The CDR3 has 19 amino acids. Germline CDR1 and CDR2: MNHEY and SVGAGI. CDR3 protein: CTSTRTGLVAGGPSETQYS. The CDR3 DNA reads TGTACCAGTACACGGACGGGGTTGGTAGCGGGAGGGCCGTCAGAGACCCAGTACTCC.

A word on this clonotype: No conserved phenylalanine or tryptophan ends this CDR3, so it is likely a read error. The DNA is left out, because the CDR3 cannot be placed on it with certainty; the CDR3 is given as TCRdb lists it. V gene TRBV11-2 combines with J gene TRBJ1-6; no DNA check was done on the table's D call, TRBD1. Germline CDR1 and CDR2: SGHAT and FQNNGV. The CDR3 adds up to 13 amino acids, both ends counted. The CDR3 sequence: CASSSDWGSPFHI.

Points on this clonotype: One junction end disagrees with the germline gene, perhaps due to a read error. The chain recombines TRBV6-5 with TRBJ2-1; D may be TRBD1 (7 bases). Germline CDR1 is MNHEY and CDR2 is SVGAGI. This CDR3 has 14 residues. CDR3 protein: CASSCGGGSNGQFF. The CDR3 DNA reads TGTGCCAGCAGTTGCGGAGGGGGCAGCAATGGGCAGTTCTTC.

This clonotype was detected many times. The chain combines TRBV5-1 with TRBJ2-2; weak D call: TRBD1 (7 bases). Germline-derived CDR1 and CDR2 are SGHRS and YFSETQ. The CDR3 is 16 residues long. Trimming cost V 7 bases and J 3 bases, with 19 bases left between them. The chain's CDR3 is CASSDPSRGDTGELFF. CDR3 DNA: TGCGCCAGCTCAGACCCGTCCAGGGGGGACACCGGGGAGCTGTTTTTT.

This clonotype was observed many times. The chain employs TRBV5-1 and TRBJ2-1; TRBD1 matches 7 bases. The CDR3 consists of 13 residues. Looked up from germline, CDR1 is SGHRS and CDR2 is YFSETQ. Germline trimming cut 8 bases from V and 3 bases from J; bases unmatched to any gene: 5. Here the CDR3 DNA reads TGCGCCAGTAGGCCAGGGGGCTACAATGAGCAGTTCTTC. It yields the protein CASRPGGYNEQFF.

In its sample, this clonotype was seen a few times. At one end, the junction sequence differs from germline, possibly due to a read error. This chain uses TRBV28 with TRBJ2-7, with D possibly matching TRBD2 (6 bases). The CDR3 runs 15 residues. Germline CDR1 is MDHEN and CDR2 is SYDVKM. CDR3 nucleotides: TGTGTCAGCTCCCACCAAAGTAGGGGACTCTACGAGCAGTACTTC. Amino acid sequence: CVSSHQSRGLYEQYF.

Points on this clonotype: At one end the junction does not follow the germline gene, possibly because of a read error. The J gene is TRBJ2-5, the V gene TRBV4-1; 8 bases line up with TRBD1. The V gene's germline CDR1 is MGHRA and CDR2 YSYEKL. The CDR3 has 16 amino acids. The CDR3 DNA follows: TGCGCCAGCAGCCAGACTCAGGGGGCGGCGGGCGAGACTCAGCACTTC. It translates to CASSQTQGAAGETQHF.

Comment on this clonotype: Since no conserved phenylalanine or tryptophan closes the CDR3, a read error is the likely cause. The J gene is TRBJ1-6, the V gene TRBV11-2; a weak D match, TRBD1 (6 bases). The V end was cut by 5 bases, the J end by 8 bases, with 16 bases between. The CDR3 extends over 15 amino acids. Germline V CDR1 and CDR2: SGHAT, FQNNGV. The CDR3 reads CASSRENRAYSPLHI. The CDR3 nucleotides are TGTGCCAGCAGCCGCGAGAACAGGGCCTATTCACCCCTCCACATT.

This clonotype occurred a few times. A much larger clone lies one base from this, so it may be a read error. In this CDR3 the conserved last residue, phenylalanine or tryptophan, is missing, so a read error is likely. The gene calls are TRBV7-9 and TRBJ2-5; D possibly corresponds to TRBD2 (5 bases). Trimming removed 1 base from V and 7 bases from J, with 10 bases in between. This CDR3 has 13 residues. Germline assignment: CDR1 SEHNR and CDR2 FQNEAQ (reference sequence). This chain's CDR3 is CASSLEVAGTQYL. CDR3 nucleotides: TGTGCCAGCAGCTTAGAAGTGGCGGGGACCCAGTACCTC.

A note on this clonotype: Germline is not matched at one junction end, which may reflect a read error. The rearrangement joins TRBV12-3 or TRBV12-4 to TRBJ1-1, with D maybe TRBD1 (5 bases). This CDR3 has 15 amino acids. The CDR3 DNA reads TGTGCCAGCAGTTTAGGACAGCTGTTGTACACTGAAGCTGTCTTT. Translated: CASSLGQLLYTEAVF.

This clonotype was recorded many times. The chain employs TRBV13 and TRBJ1-3, with TRBD1 matching 11 bases. Per the germline V gene, CDR1 is PRHDT and CDR2 is FYEKMQ (reference sequence). The CDR3 is made up of 17 amino acids. The V and J ends lost 5 bases and 2 bases, in that order; junction bases with no gene match: 8. The CDR3 sequence: CASSQWTGGYAGNTIYF. The CDR3 coding sequence is TGTGCCAGCAGCCAATGGACAGGGGGCTATGCTGGAAACACCATATATTTT.

The CDR3 nucleotides read TGTGCCAGTAATCCGGCGAAGAGCTATGGCTACACCTTC. Translating it yields CASNPAKSYGYTF. The chain employs TRBV19 and TRBJ1-2, with D uncertain. Germline CDR1 LNHDA, CDR2 SQIVND (reference sequence). CDR3 length equals 13 residues. V was cut by 7 bases and J by 4 bases, with 13 bases left in between.

Worth noting for this clonotype: Compared with germline, one end of the junction differs, possibly owing to a read error. This chain joins TRBV28 and TRBJ1-5, with D maybe TRBD1 (5 bases). This CDR3 has 17 amino acids. Germline CDR1 MDHEN, CDR2 SYDVKM. The CDR3 reads CVSSLGTDPYSNPPQHF. The CDR3 region has the DNA TGTGTCAGCAGTTTGGGGACCGATCCATATAGCAATCCGCCCCAGCATTTT.

As regards this clonotype: Sequence at one end of the junction differs from germline and may be a read error. The chain joins TRBV6-1 to TRBJ2-3; D not certain. Germline V CDR1 and CDR2: MNHNS, SASEGT. The CDR3 is made up of 11 amino acids. CDR3 DNA sequence: TGCGCCAGCAGTCAAACAGATATGCAGTATTTT. It yields the protein CASSQTDMQYF.

On this clonotype itself: At one boundary the junction diverges from the germline segment, which might be a read error. The V gene is TRBV11-1, the J gene TRBJ1-6; TRBD1 is a possible D gene (5 bases). This CDR3 is 13 amino acids long. Germline V gene data show CDR1 as SGHAT and CDR2 as FQDESV (reference sequence). The CDR3 DNA reads TGTGCCAACAGCTGGACACTGGTTTCACCCCTCCGCTTT. Its protein product is CANSWTLVSPLRF.